The source of this T cell receptor beta chain is a study of blood T cell repertoires in COVID-19. Study context: COVID-19 samples from acute and convalescent phases originated in the United States, Italy and Spain. PBMCs, B-cell-depleted T cells, or T cells provided the cDNA or gDNA that made up the material.

Methods used by the authors: Reference gene primer amplification yielded estimated nucleated cell counts. The table came from immunoSEQ multiplex PCR; TCRdb's copy has only in-frame clones and leaves some out. That table gives V, J and clone size, and the DNA gave D and trimming. The table lists around 300,000 clones, approximately 90% of them singletons. Germline trimming cut 0 bases from V and 0 bases from J; bases unmatched to any gene: 8. CDR1 and CDR2 from the germline V gene are SGHNT and YYREEE (reference sequence). CDR3 size: 18 residues. The clonotype was recovered from a woman in her thirties or forties with acute or convalescent COVID-19. The V gene is TRBV5-4, the J gene TRBJ2-3, with TRBD1 matching 9 bases. The specimen sequenced was peripheral blood. The CDR3 reads CASSLGTGAPLSTDTQYF. CDR3 coding DNA: TGTGCCAGCAGCTTGGGGACAGGGGCACCCCTAAGCACAGATACGCAGTATTTT.